The 12 T cell receptor beta chains below were found in one sample sequenced in a study of blood T cell repertoires in COVID-19. TCRdb's copy holds only in-frame clones and misses some; the assay was immunoSEQ multiplex PCR. This table holds roughly 250,000 clones, approximately 90% found once. The sample consisted of PBMCs or T cells enriched from blood (not recorded which). Receptors were obtained from a man between 40 and 49 years old who had recovered from COVID-19.

The V call is TRBV5-6, the J call TRBJ1-4; 8 nucleotides line up with TRBD1. Per germline, CDR1 SGHDT and CDR2 YYEEEE. With V trimmed by 4 bases and J by 4 bases, 12 bases remained unmatched. CDR3 length: 17 amino acids. This CDR3 is CASSRRLRQGHNEKLFF. CDR3 in DNA: TGTGCCAGCAGCCGAAGGCTTAGACAGGGGCATAATGAAAAACTGTTTTTT.

The gene calls are TRBV18 and TRBJ2-7, with a tentative D call TRBD2 (5 bases). Between the trimmed V and J ends, which lost 3 bases and 0 bases, there was a span of 12 bases. This CDR3 is built from 15 residues. From germline, CDR1 is KGHSH and CDR2 LQKENI. In DNA form, the CDR3 reads TGTGCCAGCTCACCTGGTGGGAGAGACTCCTACGAGCAGTACTTC. Amino acid sequence: CASSPGGRDSYEQYF.

V gene TRBV7-9 combines with J gene TRBJ2-7; possibly TRBD1 for D (6 bases). Germline V gene lookup returns CDR1 SEHNR and CDR2 FQNEAQ (reference sequence). V was trimmed by 5 bases and J by 4 bases, leaving 21 bases between them. The CDR3 extends over 16 amino acids. CDR3 loop: CASSVRTGFLSYEQYF. The DNA for the CDR3 is TGTGCCAGCAGCGTACGAACAGGGTTTTTGAGTTACGAGCAGTACTTC.

The chain uses TRBV7-9 and TRBJ1-4, with D uncertain. The V gene lost 6 bases and the J gene lost 8 bases, with 7 bases spanning the gap. The CDR3 runs 11 residues. Germline loops: CDR1 SEHNR, CDR2 FQNEAQ (reference sequence). CDR3 region: CASRQHEKLFF. The CDR3 DNA reads TGTGCCAGCAGACAACACGAAAAACTGTTTTTT.

The gene calls are TRBV13 and TRBJ1-2, with D unresolved. V lost 5 bases, J lost 2 bases, and 9 bases lay in between. The CDR3 is made up of 13 amino acids. CDR1 and CDR2 from the germline V gene are PRHDT and FYEKMQ (reference sequence). The CDR3 DNA sequence: TGTGCCAGCAGCCCGAGACAAAACTATGGCTACACCTTC. Residues: CASSPRQNYGYTF.

The V call is TRBV7-8, the J call TRBJ1-2, with 7 bases matching TRBD1. Trimming at V came to 2 bases and at J to 3 bases, leaving 9 bases not matched to a gene. This CDR3 region has 16 residues. The germline V gene has CDR1 SGHVS and CDR2 FQNEAQ. As DNA, the CDR3 is TGTGCCAGCAGCTTACCTAAAGACAGGGTCGACTATGGCTACACCTTC. Protein sequence: CASSLPKDRVDYGYTF. The full variable domain, completed using reference TRBV7-8 and TRBJ1-2, is GAGVSQSPRYKVAKRGQDVALRCDPISGHVSLFWYQQALGQGPEFLTYFQNEAQLDKSGLPSDRFFAERPEGSVSTLKIQRTQQEDSAVYLCASSLPKDRVDYGYTFGSGTRLTVV.

The chain joins TRBV19 to TRBJ2-3, with a possible D match to TRBD1 (6 bases). Trimming pared 3 bases from V and 3 bases from J, leaving 10 bases between. This CDR3 comprises 14 residues. CDR1 is LNHDA and CDR2 is SQIVND in the germline V gene (reference sequence). The CDR3: CASSIMQGTDTQYF. CDR3 nucleotides: TGTGCCAGTAGTATTATGCAGGGGACAGATACGCAGTATTTT.

The chain uses TRBV30 and TRBJ1-4; D uncertain. CDR1 is GTSNPN, CDR2 SVGIG, per germline (reference sequence). The CDR3 has 15 amino acids. Deletions cut 3 bases from V and 7 bases from J, with 18 bases between. In DNA form, the CDR3 reads TGTGCCTGGAGGGACTGGGCAGCCGTACCTGAAAAACTGTTTTTT. Translation: CAWRDWAAVPEKLFF.

This clone has only a few counts. The chain recombines TRBV15 with TRBJ2-5; no reliable D call. This CDR3 has 13 residues. Germline V gene data show CDR1 as LNHNV and CDR2 as YYDKDF (reference sequence). With 4 bases removed from V and 5 bases from J, the gap between germline ends came to 11 bases. The CDR3 region has the DNA TGTGCCACCAGCAACGCACTAACGGAGACCCAGTACTTC. Its translation: CATSNALTETQYF.

The gene calls are TRBV4-3 and TRBJ1-3, with D perhaps TRBD1 (5 bases). The germline V gene has CDR1 LGHNA and CDR2 YSLEER. The V and J ends lost 3 bases and 0 bases respectively, with 12 bases between them. CDR3 length equals 16 residues. The DNA of the CDR3 is TGCGCCAGCAGCCAGGCGACAGTTACCTCTGGAAACACCATATATTTT. This translates into CASSQATVTSGNTIYF.

V usage is TRBV19 and J usage is TRBJ1-2; maybe TRBD1 (5 bases). Germline CDR1 and CDR2: LNHDA and SQIVND (reference sequence). CDR3 length: 18 amino acids. CDR3 sequence (DNA): TGTGCAGCTAACGAGGGAAAAACGGGGGGACCAACTCTGTATGGCTACACCTTC. This translates into CAANEGKTGGPTLYGYTF.

V is TRBV18 and J is TRBJ2-7, with TRBD1 matching over 7 bases. From germline, CDR1 is KGHSH and CDR2 LQKENI. V shed 6 bases and J 6 bases; nucleotides not matched to a gene: 8. This CDR3 is 13 amino acids long. The DNA for the CDR3 is TGTGCCAGCTCCCCTACAGGGGTGGGCGAGCAGTACTTC. Protein product: CASSPTGVGEQYF.